This T cell receptor (beta chain) was captured in a study of blood T cell repertoires in COVID-19. Across the study: Sample material is recorded as cDNA or gDNA derived from T cells, B-cell-depleted T cells, or PBMCs.

About this clone itself: Other DNA variants within this sample encode the same CDR3.

The data were produced by immunoSEQ multiplex PCR, yet TCRdb's version contains in-frame clones alone and is incomplete. This table holds some 240,000 clones, around 80% found once. Germline assignment: CDR1 LNHDA and CDR2 SQIVND (reference sequence). J was trimmed by 2 bases and V by 7 bases; bases with no gene match: 5. The CDR3 contains 14 residues. What was sequenced was peripheral blood. This clonotype was sampled from a woman between 40 and 55 years old who had recovered from COVID-19. V usage is TRBV19 and J usage is TRBJ2-3; TRBD1 matches at 8 bases. The DNA for the CDR3 is TGTGCCAGTAAGTCGCAGGGGGCCACAGATACGCAGTATTTT. This encodes CASKSQGATDTQYF.